This entry concerns a single TCR beta chain. Its antigen remains unknown. TCRdb reanalysed the 5' RACE reads using MiXCR and keeps one entry per CDR3 protein. The sample contains 620,000 or so distinct CDR3 sequences, roughly an eighth of which appear only once. The CDR3 runs 14 residues. Between the trimmed V and J ends, which lost 3 bases and 6 bases, there was a span of 13 bases. The V gene's germline CDR1 is SGHTA and CDR2 FQGNSA. The sample belongs to a study of T cells after yellow fever vaccination. Study-level background: Preparation of fractions with low cell numbers was performed using SMART-Seq v4 Ultra Low Input. Study conclusions and caveats: The study re-detected most primary-vaccination clones after the booster (approximately 96% CD4, 88% CD8). Within FACS-sorted repertoires, abundant clonotypes contaminating from the bulk population could be present. The secondary response was weaker, and its peak arrived faster, on day 5 versus 15.

The receptor comes from a man younger than 45 who received the YFV17D yellow fever vaccine. This specimen was PBMCs, taken on the day of the yellow fever booster vaccination. The chain is built from TRBV7-2 and TRBJ2-3; a weak D match, TRBD1 (5 bases). The CDR3 region has the DNA TGTGCCAGCAGCTTGTATCTGGGGCAGGATACGCAGTATTTT. Amino acids: CASSLYLGQDTQYF.